These T cell receptor beta chains were read from a single sample in a study of regulatory T cells in long-lasting Graves disease. Using its own MiXCR run on the multiplex PCR reads, TCRdb lists one record per CDR3 protein. Of a few hundred thousand distinct CDR3 sequences in the sample, 23% were seen once. Source: peripheral blood mononuclear cells (PBMCs), taken when the disease was refractory, from a patient treated with antithyroid drugs. These receptors were collected from a female donor with Graves disease. Both conserved end residues are part of each CDR3. A D gene is named only where the DNA matches it firmly.

V	J	D	CDR3
TRBV6-1	TRBJ1-2	-	CTSSPGTYGYTF
TRBV18	TRBJ2-7	-	CASSLYQTTYEQYF
TRBV12-3/TRBV12-4	TRBJ1-1	-	CASSFRRTDEAFF
TRBV18	TRBJ1-1	-	CASSPPGDTEAFF
TRBV7-8	TRBJ2-2	TRBD2	CASSLLAGGFGELFF
TRBV12-3/TRBV12-4	TRBJ2-7	-	CASSVTGTPPYEQYF
TRBV12-3/TRBV12-4	TRBJ1-1	-	CASSLSQVDTEAFF
TRBV4-2	TRBJ2-7	-	CASSQGAGLTGQYF
TRBV30	TRBJ2-7	TRBD1	CAWRDKAGQGLHEQYF
TRBV25-1	TRBJ2-7	TRBD2	CASSRSSGAYYEQYF
TRBV19	TRBJ1-2	-	CASSIGDGANYGYTF
TRBV30	TRBJ1-1	-	CAWSATTAFF
TRBV20-1	TRBJ2-3	TRBD1	CSAVPRTGSTDTQYF
TRBV28	TRBJ1-2	TRBD1	CAGTGSNGYTF
TRBV2	TRBJ2-3	-	CARGSEISTDTQYF
TRBV30	TRBJ1-1	-	CAWRPGPLNAEAFF
TRBV30	TRBJ2-5	-	CAWSIGGTQETQYF
TRBV7-9	TRBJ1-6	-	CASSLRTRQEGLSSYNSPLHF
TRBV6-2/TRBV6-3	TRBJ1-3	-	CASSEQGRSGNTIYF
TRBV7-2	TRBJ2-5	TRBD2	CASSPSRTRETQYF
TRBV6-1	TRBJ2-3	-	CASPYRTESTDTQYF
TRBV5-1	TRBJ1-1	-	CASSRFDGSANTEAFF
TRBV2	TRBJ2-7	TRBD1	CASMMDRASYEQYF
TRBV28	TRBJ1-5	-	CASKETARNQPQHF
TRBV11-3	TRBJ2-7	-	CASSLDSSHEQYF
TRBV2	TRBJ2-4	-	CASRSDGGGKNIQYF
TRBV11-2	TRBJ2-7	-	CASTRTGVVAGGSYEQYF
TRBV3-1	TRBJ2-2	-	CASSQDPGIGGELFF
TRBV19	TRBJ2-2	-	CASSSRRNTGELFF
TRBV3-1	TRBJ1-2	-	CASSQDSPGGYTF
TRBV28	TRBJ1-4	-	CASSDRPSTNEKLFF
TRBV7-2	TRBJ2-5	-	CASSLGAGVAETQYF
TRBV11-2	TRBJ2-7	-	CASSLQPGEQYF
TRBV6-5	TRBJ1-2	-	CASSYRRASGHTF
TRBV9	TRBJ1-2	TRBD1	CASSVGGTVHYSANYGYTF
TRBV29-1	TRBJ1-1	TRBD1	CSARGIEAFF
TRBV20-1	TRBJ2-7	-	CSARDRGPMMYF
TRBV14	TRBJ1-2	TRBD1	CASSTRDRAYGYTF
TRBV20-1	TRBJ1-5	TRBD1	CSALTGDQPQHF
TRBV6-1	TRBJ2-7	TRBD2	CASSGGSGANYEQYF
TRBV2	TRBJ2-1	-	CASSEWRSNNEQFF
TRBV28	TRBJ2-1	-	CASSYKRGAASYNEQFF
TRBV10-3	TRBJ2-7	-	CAIGEGSVGEQYF
TRBV30	TRBJ1-1	-	CASSWDLTEAFF
TRBV20-1	TRBJ2-3	-	CSALPWGESTDTQYF
TRBV28	TRBJ2-2	-	CASSLSRAGTGELFF
TRBV6-2/TRBV6-3	TRBJ2-4	-	CASSSFTGIQYF
TRBV5-1	TRBJ1-2	-	CASSLASENYGYTF
TRBV2	TRBJ2-7	-	CASSEIRDYEQYF
TRBV12-3/TRBV12-4	TRBJ1-5	-	CASSLALREGDQPQHF